The 32 T cell receptor beta chains presented below share a single source sample, sequenced in a study of CD8 T cells in ankylosing spondylitis (dated by TCRdb to 2015 to 2018). Library preparation used 5' RACE. Sequencing was performed on an Illumina HiSeq 2500. TCRdb trimmed the raw reads at Q25, called clones with MiXCR and kept productive beta chains. Entries are consolidated by CDR3 protein sequence, retaining the most common genes and DNA. Counted in this sample were a few hundred thousand distinct CDR3 sequences; roughly a quarter of them appeared once. The ten largest clones capture over 0.55% of the sample. The sample taken for sequencing was blood, either unsorted or a sorted T cell fraction (not recorded which). The source of these receptors is a male donor with ankylosing spondylitis or in good health (not recorded which).

This clonotype was counted a single time. This chain uses TRBV24-1 with TRBJ2-5, with a possible D match to TRBD2 (7 bases). Trimming left V 3 bases short and J 3 bases short, with 19 bases between. CDR1 is KGHDR, CDR2 SFDVKD, per germline. CDR3 size: 17 residues. The CDR3 reads CATSDPGGVGEKETQYF. The CDR3 DNA is TGTGCCACCAGTGATCCGGGGGGCGTCGGGGAAAAAGAGACCCAGTACTTC.

The chain is built from TRBV7-9 and TRBJ2-1, with D possibly matching TRBD2 (5 bases). The germline V gene has CDR1 SEHNR and CDR2 FQNEAQ (reference sequence). Trimming left V 1 base short and J 10 bases short, with 11 bases between. This CDR3 is 13 amino acids long. CDR3 region: CASSLGGLSEQFF. The CDR3 region has the DNA TGTGCCAGCAGCTTAGGAGGACTGAGCGAGCAGTTCTTC. The entire variable domain, with the rest obtained from reference TRBV7-9 and TRBJ2-1, is as follows: DTGVSQNPRHKITKRGQNVTFRCDPISEHNRLYWYRQTLGQGPEFLTYFQNEAQLEKSRLLSDRFSAERPKGSFSTLEIQRTEQGDSAMYLCASSLGGLSEQFFGPGTRLTVL.

V gene TRBV4-1 combines with J gene TRBJ2-7, with 10 positions matching TRBD1. This CDR3 is built from 15 residues. CDR1 is MGHRA and CDR2 is YSYEKL in the germline V gene. J gave up 2 bases and V 4 bases, and 5 bases lay outside the gene matches. The CDR3: CASSRAGTGAYEQYF. CDR3 in DNA: TGCGCCAGCAGCCGAGCGGGGACAGGGGCCTACGAGCAGTACTTC.

The chain joins TRBV20-1 to TRBJ2-6; the D gene is possibly TRBD2 (6 bases). Germline CDR1 reads DFQATT; CDR2 reads SNEGSKA (reference sequence). V gave up 0 bases and J gave up 2 bases, with 17 bases separating them. The CDR3 has 18 amino acids. CDR3 DNA: TGCAGTGCTAGAGATCCTCGTGGGGGGTACGCTGGGGCCAACGTCCTGACTTTC. Protein: CSARDPRGGYAGANVLTF.

In this sample, this clonotype turned up many times. This rearrangement joins TRBV12-3 or TRBV12-4 to TRBJ2-1; TRBD2 matches at 10 bases. The J segment lost 5 bases and the V segment lost 7 bases, leaving 5 bases of the junction unmatched. This CDR3 comprises 14 residues. Here the CDR3 reads CASTLAGVNNEQFF. CDR3 nucleotide sequence: TGTGCCAGCACCCTAGCGGGAGTGAACAATGAGCAGTTCTTC.

The rearrangement joins TRBV20-1 to TRBJ2-3, with 9 bases lining up with TRBD1. After removal of 7 bases from V and 4 bases from J, the junction contained 15 bases not matched to a gene. The CDR3 has 16 residues. Looked up from germline, CDR1 is DFQATT and CDR2 is SNEGSKA (reference sequence). The DNA for the CDR3 is TGCAGTGAAGCGCCGAGAGGGGACAGGGTGGCAGATACGCAGTATTTT. It specifies CSEAPRGDRVADTQYF.

This clonotype was seen only a few times. The chain is built from TRBV20-1 and TRBJ1-6; TRBD1 matches 7 bases. Germline V CDR1 and CDR2: DFQATT, SNEGSKA (reference sequence). V shed 4 bases and J 2 bases; nucleotides not matched to a gene: 2. This CDR3 has 14 residues. The CDR3 here is CSATRGAYNSPLHF. As DNA, the CDR3 is TGCAGTGCTACCAGGGGGGCCTATAATTCACCCCTCCACTTT.

J is TRBJ2-7 and V is TRBV20-1; a possible D gene is TRBD1 (8 bases). Trimming left V 0 bases short and J 4 bases short, with 13 bases between. Germline CDR1 reads DFQATT; CDR2 reads SNEGSKA (reference sequence). This CDR3 is built from 14 residues. CDR3 in amino acids: CSARETGGAYEQYF. The CDR3 coding sequence is TGCAGTGCTAGAGAAACAGGGGGGGCTTACGAGCAGTACTTC.

This clonotype occurred a few times. The rearrangement uses TRBV10-3 and TRBJ1-1; D possibly corresponds to TRBD1 (5 bases). The CDR3 contains 17 residues. Per the germline V gene, CDR1 is ENHRY and CDR2 is SYGVKD. Trimming took 10 bases from V and 0 from J, leaving 24 bases between them. The CDR3 sequence: CATKDSAAEEMNTEAFF. The CDR3 DNA reads TGTGCCACGAAAGACAGCGCAGCGGAGGAAATGAACACTGAAGCTTTCTTT.

The table lists this clonotype with a few counts. The rearrangement uses TRBV29-1 and TRBJ2-3, with TRBD1 identical over 8 bases. Germline CDR1 reads SQVTM; CDR2 reads ANQGSEA. V lost 6 bases and J lost 4; bases outside the gene matches: 15. The CDR3 has 16 amino acids. The CDR3 here is CSVRGVGTGSPDTQYF. The CDR3 region has the DNA TGCAGCGTCCGAGGGGTTGGGACAGGTTCCCCAGATACGCAGTATTTT.

In its sample, this clonotype was seen many times. V is TRBV12-3 or TRBV12-4 and J is TRBJ2-4; TRBD2 aligns across 11 bases. There are 17 residues in the CDR3. V gave up 5 bases and J gave up 1 base; unmatched junction bases: 7. CDR3 residues: CASSVSGGAVAKNIQYF. The DNA for the CDR3 is TGTGCCAGCAGTGTTAGCGGGGGGGCCGTGGCCAAAAACATTCAGTACTTC.

This rearrangement joins TRBV6-5 to TRBJ2-3, with D hard to call. Trimming stripped 6 bases from V and 3 bases from J, with 4 bases between. Per germline, CDR1 MNHEY and CDR2 SVGAGI. CDR3 length: 11 amino acids. This chain's CDR3 is CASRNTDTQYF. CDR3 bases: TGTGCCAGCAGGAATACAGATACGCAGTATTTT.

The table lists this clonotype with a few counts. The chain recombines TRBV10-3 with TRBJ2-7, with D maybe TRBD1 (5 bases). This CDR3 spans 13 amino acids. Germline V gives CDR1 ENHRY, CDR2 SYGVKD. The ends were cut back, 3 bases at V and 6 bases at J, with 12 bases in the middle. CDR3 amino acids: CAISDQGAGEQYF. The CDR3 bases are TGTGCCATCAGTGATCAAGGGGCCGGCGAGCAGTACTTC.

This clonotype was counted between two and nine times. This chain connects TRBV10-3 to TRBJ2-3; 10 bases agree with TRBD2. CDR1 is ENHRY, CDR2 SYGVKD, per germline. V trimming: 6 bases; J trimming: 5 bases; junction bases outside the gene matches: 8. This CDR3 is built from 15 residues. The CDR3 coding sequence is TGTGCCATCAGCCCGAGCGGGGGGGCAGGAGATACGCAGTATTTT. Amino acids: CAISPSGGAGDTQYF.

The sample holds many counts of this clonotype. The rearrangement links TRBV4-1 to TRBJ2-1; D remains unclear. This CDR3 spans 12 amino acids. CDR1 MGHRA and CDR2 YSYEKL come from the germline V gene. Trimming cost V 0 bases and J 8 bases, with 5 bases left between them. For the CDR3, the DNA is TGCGCCAGCAGCCAAGATTGGGATGAGCAGTTCTTC. Residues: CASSQDWDEQFF.

This clonotype was seen at least ten times. The rearrangement uses TRBV10-3 and TRBJ2-3; D is ambiguous. V lost 7 bases, J lost 1 base, and 15 bases lay in between. The CDR3 extends over 15 amino acids. CDR1 and CDR2 (germline): ENHRY, SYGVKD. DNA for the CDR3: TGTGCCATCACCAACGGTCGGTGGGGCACAGATACGCAGTATTTT. This translates into CAITNGRWGTDTQYF.

The chain uses TRBV12-5 and TRBJ2-3, with D possibly called TRBD1 or TRBD2 (6 bases each). The germline CDR1 and CDR2 sequences are LGHNT and FRNRAP. This CDR3 contains 15 residues. V was trimmed by 5 bases and J by 0 bases, leaving 12 bases between them. CDR3 amino acids: CASGAGTRSTDTQYF. The CDR3 DNA reads as TGTGCTAGTGGTGCGGGGACAAGAAGCACAGATACGCAGTATTTT.

In its sample, this clonotype was seen many times. The chain has TRBV12-3 or TRBV12-4 and TRBJ2-3; a possible D gene is TRBD2 (7 bases). The CDR3 consists of 16 residues. Trimming took 5 bases from V and 2 from J, leaving 17 bases between them. The CDR3 sequence: CASSGGLAGDTDTQYF. The CDR3, as DNA: TGTGCCAGCAGTGGGGGCCTTGCGGGGGACACAGATACGCAGTATTTT.

The V and J genes are TRBV5-1 and TRBJ2-5; TRBD1 agrees at 7 bases. The length of the CDR3 is 13 residues. Germline V lookup: CDR1 SGHRS, CDR2 YFSETQ. V shed 4 bases, J shed 7 bases, and the junction held 7 bases outside the gene matches. DNA for the CDR3: TGCGCCAGCAGCATAGGGACAGATGGGACCCAGTACTTC. This translates into CASSIGTDGTQYF. The full variable domain, its missing parts supplied by reference TRBV5-1 and TRBJ2-5, is KAGVTQTPRYLIKTRGQQVTLSCSPISGHRSVSWYQQTPGQGLQFLFEYFSETQRNKGNFPGRFSGRQFSNSRSEMNVSTLELGDSALYLCASSIGTDGTQYFGPGTRLLVL.

This clonotype was counted at least ten times. The J gene is TRBJ1-1, the V gene TRBV20-1; D gene uncertain. In germline, CDR1 is DFQATT, CDR2 SNEGSKA (reference sequence). Trimming pared 3 bases from V and 11 bases from J, leaving 13 bases between. This CDR3 is 11 amino acids long. The CDR3 DNA sequence: TGCAGTGCTAGGGACCTTCTGGGCGCTTTCTTT. Residues: CSARDLLGAFF.

The chain couples TRBV7-2 to TRBJ1-2; possibly TRBD1 for D (5 bases). CDR1 SGHTA and CDR2 FQGNSA come from the germline V gene. V was clipped by 6 bases and J by 4 bases, with 12 bases between them. This CDR3 is 13 amino acids long. The CDR3 region is CASRSTAPYGYTF. CDR3 DNA: TGTGCCAGCAGGTCGACAGCACCCTATGGCTACACCTTC.

This clonotype was seen repeatedly, ten times or more. The CDR3 loop is CASSSLAASTDTQYF. DNA of the CDR3: TGTGCCAGCAGTTCACTAGCGGCTAGCACAGATACGCAGTATTTT. The chain links TRBV28 to TRBJ2-3; 8 nucleotides align to TRBD2. Germline-derived CDR1 and CDR2 are MDHEN and SYDVKM. This CDR3 has 15 residues. V shed 4 bases and J 0 bases; nucleotides not matched to a gene: 3.

This clonotype was seen repeatedly, ten times or more. V gene TRBV7-7 combines with J gene TRBJ2-3; D is uncertain. This CDR3 contains 13 residues. Trimming shortened V by 6 bases and J by 2 bases, and 9 bases separated the two germline ends. Germline V lookup: CDR1 SSHAT, CDR2 FNYEAQ (reference sequence). CDR3 coding DNA: TGTGCCAGCAGTCAGGAGTACACAGATACGCAGTATTTT. Protein sequence: CASSQEYTDTQYF.

The rearrangement links TRBV11-3 to TRBJ1-1; D not certain. CDR1 and CDR2 (germline): SGHNT, YENEEA. This CDR3 is 14 amino acids long. The V end was cut by 4 bases, the J end by 2 bases, with 11 bases between. The CDR3 region is CASSSKDGNTEAFF. The CDR3 DNA follows: TGTGCCAGCAGCTCAAAAGACGGTAACACTGAAGCTTTCTTT.

The chain employs TRBV12-3 or TRBV12-4 and TRBJ1-1; D is ambiguous. V lost 6 bases and J lost 3, with 8 bases in between. CDR3 size: 12 residues. CDR3 residues: CASRGDHTEAFF. CDR3 coding DNA: TGTGCCAGCAGAGGTGACCACACTGAAGCTTTCTTT.

This chain connects TRBV20-1 to TRBJ2-3, with TRBD2 identical over 8 bases. This CDR3 comprises 16 residues. Germline CDR1 is DFQATT and CDR2 is SNEGSKA (reference sequence). The V and J ends lost 6 bases and 6 bases, in that order; junction bases with no gene match: 17. CDR3 sequence (DNA): TGCAGTGCCATGGAGGGCGCGGGGGGCGCCCGGGATACGCAGTATTTT. As protein: CSAMEGAGGARDTQYF.

This clonotype has more than one count but fewer than ten. CDR3 amino acids: CSASSLAGYQETQYF. DNA for the CDR3: TGCAGTGCTAGTAGTCTAGCGGGGTACCAAGAGACCCAGTACTTC. The V gene is TRBV20-1, the J gene TRBJ2-5; 9 nucleotides align to TRBD2. This CDR3 has 15 amino acids. The germline gives CDR1 DFQATT, CDR2 SNEGSKA (reference sequence). V was pared by 3 bases and J by 0 bases, with 5 bases of the junction left unmatched.

To note about this clonotype: The junction departs from the called germline gene at one end, perhaps through a read error. This chain uses TRBV4-1 with TRBJ2-7, with 8 nucleotides matching TRBD1. Germline V gene data show CDR1 as MGHRA and CDR2 as YSYEKL. CDR3 length equals 11 residues. Here the CDR3 DNA reads TGCGCCAGCAGTCAGGACAGGGTGCTGTCTTTC. Protein sequence: CASSQDRVLSF.

This clonotype was seen many times. This chain links TRBV20-1 with TRBJ2-2; D is unclear. The CDR3 has 14 residues. CDR1 is DFQATT, CDR2 SNEGSKA, per germline (reference sequence). V dropped 3 bases and J dropped 1 base, with 9 bases sitting between them. The CDR3: CSASQTENTGELFF. In DNA form, the CDR3 reads TGCAGTGCTAGTCAAACAGAGAACACCGGGGAGCTGTTTTTT.

There are many counts of this clonotype. This rearrangement joins TRBV20-1 to TRBJ1-5; TRBD1 aligns across 7 bases. This CDR3 has 14 residues. Trimming removed 8 bases from V and 3 bases from J; junction bases left unmatched: 10. Germline-derived CDR1 and CDR2 are DFQATT and SNEGSKA (reference sequence). The DNA for the CDR3 is TGCAGTAGAGCCACGGGACAGCTCAATCAGCCCCAGCATTTT. Amino acid sequence: CSRATGQLNQPQHF.

This chain connects TRBV5-6 to TRBJ2-1; D may be TRBD1 (6 bases). V was shortened by 5 bases and J by 7 bases, with 16 bases between the two germline ends. Germline-derived CDR1 and CDR2 are SGHDT and YYEEEE. CDR3 length equals 14 residues. This chain's CDR3 is CASRATGRRNEQFF. The DNA of the CDR3 is TGTGCCAGCAGAGCGACAGGCCGGCGGAATGAGCAGTTCTTC.

The rearrangement uses TRBV20-1 and TRBJ2-2; D gene uncertain. This CDR3 has 13 amino acids. CDR1 is DFQATT, CDR2 SNEGSKA, per germline (reference sequence). The CDR3 DNA reads TGCAGCACTGTGCCCCAGAACACCGGGGAGCTGTTTTTT. As protein: CSTVPQNTGELFF.